The 18 T cell receptor beta chains in this list originate from one sample, sequenced in a study of breast tumors, draining lymph nodes, adjacent tissues. One entry per CDR3 protein results from TCRdb running MiXCR on the multiplex PCR reads. The sample consists of approximately 190,000 distinct CDR3 sequences, around 33% of them appearing once. Breast cancer patients provided tissue from their axillary draining lymph nodes. Sequenced sample: axillary lymph node tissue. All receptors derive from a female donor with breast cancer. Some clones in this sample may be carry-over from other donors' samples.

This chain connects TRBV6-4 to TRBJ1-6, with 7 bases lining up with TRBD1. Germline V gene data show CDR1 as MRHNA and CDR2 as SNTAGT. Trimming cost V 0 bases and J 5 bases; bases outside gene matches: 4. This CDR3 comprises 16 residues. The CDR3 here is CASSDSNRGNNSPLHF. The CDR3 DNA reads TGTGCCAGCAGTGACTCGAACAGGGGCAATAATTCACCCCTCCACTTT.

The sample holds many counts of this clonotype. The chain carries TRBV12-3 or TRBV12-4 and TRBJ2-1, with 7 nucleotides matching TRBD2. V gave up 7 bases and J gave up 2 bases; unmatched junction bases: 8. CDR3 length equals 15 residues. CDR3 DNA sequence: TGTGCCAGCAAACCCGGGGAGGGAGCCTACAATGAGCAGTTCTTC. Protein product: CASKPGEGAYNEQFF.

This clonotype has only a few counts. This rearrangement joins TRBV29-1 to TRBJ1-1; 11 bases line up with TRBD1. Germline V lookup: CDR1 SQVTM, CDR2 ANQGSEA. This CDR3 has 14 residues. V was clipped by 6 bases and J by 4 bases; unmatched bases: 7. The CDR3 DNA follows: TGCAGCGTGTCCCCCGGGACAGGGGGCACTGAAGCTTTCTTT. Protein: CSVSPGTGGTEAFF. The full variable domain, completed using reference TRBV29-1 and TRBJ1-1, is SAVISQKPSRDICQRGTSLTIQCQVDSQVTMMFWYRQQPGQSLTLIATANQGSEATYESGFVIDKFPISRPNLTFSTLTVSNMSPEDSSIYLCSVSPGTGGTEAFFGQGTRLTVV.

This clonotype was found many times. An end of the junction differs from the germline gene, which may be a read error. This chain links TRBV5-1 with TRBJ2-7, with D perhaps matching TRBD1 or TRBD2 (6 bases each). The CDR3 contains 14 residues. Germline V lookup: CDR1 SGHRS, CDR2 YFSETQ. CDR3 sequence (DNA): TGTGCCAGCAGCTTAGCCGGGGGCCCCTACGAGCAGTACTTC. Translation gives CASSLAGGPYEQYF.

This clonotype appeared many times. This chain connects TRBV10-2 to TRBJ2-2; TRBD1 matches 9 bases. The CDR3 is made up of 18 amino acids. Germline V gene sequence: CDR1 WSHSY, CDR2 SAAADI. Unmatched junction bases numbered 13, after V lost 8 bases and J lost 0 bases. The CDR3 region is CASSNRGRQGANTGELFF. The CDR3 nucleotides read TGCGCCAGCTCGAACCGGGGGAGACAGGGGGCGAACACCGGGGAGCTGTTTTTT.

The V gene is TRBV2, the J gene TRBJ2-1, with D perhaps matching TRBD1 (6 bases). V was clipped by 7 bases and J by 5 bases, with 12 bases between them. The CDR3 runs 13 residues. In germline, CDR1 is SNHLY, CDR2 FYNNEI. This chain's CDR3 is CASNPPGDNEQFF. The CDR3 bases are TGTGCCAGCAATCCACCAGGGGACAATGAGCAGTTCTTC.

The V and J genes are TRBV7-6 and TRBJ2-7; 7 bases align to TRBD1. V lost 5 bases, J lost 1 base, and 23 bases stayed unmatched. The CDR3 is made up of 20 amino acids. Germline lookup yields CDR1 SGHVS and CDR2 FNYEAQ. CDR3 DNA: TGTGCCAGCAGCCTTAAGACGCCTCACCGCCAGGACAGGCGTTCCTACGAGCAGTACTTC. This codes for CASSLKTPHRQDRRSYEQYF.

Only a few counts were recorded for this clonotype. This may arise from a read error, as a much more abundant clone is one base away. The gene calls are TRBV6-5 and TRBJ2-5; 8 positions agree with TRBD2. CDR1 MNHEY and CDR2 SVGAGI come from the germline V gene. The CDR3 length is 12 residues. After removal of 6 bases from V and 5 bases from J, the junction contained 2 bases not matched to a gene. DNA for the CDR3: TGTGCCAGCAGGCCGGGGGGGGAGACCCAGTACTTC. Translation: CASRPGGETQYF.

In the case of this clonotype: This may be a read error, as it is one base from a much larger clone. The chain employs TRBV11-2 and TRBJ1-3, with D uncertain. CDR1 is SGHAT, CDR2 FQNNGV, per germline. Between the trimmed V and J ends, which lost 2 bases and 4 bases, there was a span of 9 bases. The CDR3 length is 14 residues. The CDR3 loop is CASSLYPGGNTIYF. The CDR3 DNA is TGTGCCAGCAGCTTATACCCGGGGGGAAACACCATATATTTT.

As regards this clonotype: A much larger clone sits a single nucleotide away, making a read error possible. The CDR3 reads CASSGRGRQPQHF. In nucleotides, the CDR3 is TGTGCCAGCAGTGGCAGGGGCCGACAGCCCCAGCATTTT. The chain combines TRBV6-1 with TRBJ1-5; TRBD1 might be the D (6 bases). The CDR3 extends over 13 amino acids. Looked up from germline, CDR1 is MNHNS and CDR2 is SASEGT. Trimming left V 4 bases short and J 7 bases short, with 11 bases between.

Comments on this clonotype: This may be a read error, as it is one base from a much larger clone. The chain links TRBV28 to TRBJ1-2; 9 nucleotides agree with TRBD1. This CDR3 has 17 residues. Germline assignment: CDR1 MDHEN and CDR2 SYDVKM. CDR3 in DNA: TGTGCCAGCAGTTCGCCGGGACAGGGAGGGGCTAACTATGGCTACATCTTC. This sequence encodes CASSSPGQGGANYGYIF.

The table lists this clonotype with a count of one. The rearrangement links TRBV29-1 to TRBJ2-1, with TRBD2 as a possible D gene (6 bases). Trimming took off 4 bases at V and 3 bases at J, with 25 bases between the two ends. Germline V gene sequence: CDR1 SQVTM, CDR2 ANQGSEA. The CDR3 is 18 amino acids. This CDR3 reads CSVVYYLGDWRSYNEQFF. As DNA, the CDR3 is TGCAGCGTTGTTTACTACTTAGGGGACTGGCGGAGCTACAATGAGCAGTTCTTC.

The chain combines TRBV20-1 with TRBJ1-1; D unclear. The CDR3 length is 15 residues. Trimming shortened V by 0 bases and J by 0 bases, and 11 bases separated the two germline ends. Germline lookup yields CDR1 DFQATT and CDR2 SNEGSKA (reference sequence). CDR3 sequence: CSARDQPAMNTEAFF. CDR3 in DNA: TGCAGTGCTAGAGATCAGCCGGCAATGAACACTGAAGCTTTCTTT.

On this clonotype itself: A much larger clone differs by one base, so this may be a read error. The chain recombines TRBV3-1 with TRBJ2-7, with D possibly matching TRBD2 (5 bases). The germline V and J ends were trimmed by 1 base and 2 bases, with 12 bases remaining between them. This CDR3 spans 15 amino acids. Germline CDR1 is LGHDT and CDR2 is YNNKEL (reference sequence). The CDR3 coding sequence is TGTGCCAGCAGCCAAGTGGCGGGTGTTCCCTACGAGCAGTACTTC. Translated: CASSQVAGVPYEQYF.

The V call is TRBV6-6, the J call TRBJ2-2, with 16 bases fitting TRBD2. Germline V gene data show CDR1 as MNHNY and CDR2 as SVGAGI (reference sequence). The V gene end was trimmed by 4 bases and the J gene end by 2 bases; junction bases not matched to a gene: 4. The CDR3 length is 18 residues. The CDR3 bases are TGTGCCAGCAGTTGGGGGACTAGCGGGAGGGGTAACACCGGGGAGCTGTTTTTT. It is translated as CASSWGTSGRGNTGELFF.

Concerning this clonotype itself: The conserved closing phenylalanine or tryptophan is absent in this CDR3, likely reflecting a read error. The chain joins TRBV7-2 to TRBJ2-1; D is perhaps TRBD1 or TRBD2 (5 bases each). The V end lost 6 bases, the J end lost 7 bases, and 16 bases lay between the germline ends. Germline CDR1 SGHTA, CDR2 FQGNSA. The CDR3 runs to 14 residues. The CDR3 nucleotides read TGTGCCAGCAGATGGGACCCAGAGGGGAATGAGCAGTTCCTC. Its protein is CASRWDPEGNEQFL.

This clonotype has just one count. The V gene is TRBV24-1, the J gene TRBJ2-1, with a weak D call TRBD1 (6 bases). Germline V CDR1 and CDR2: KGHDR, SFDVKD. V was trimmed by 9 bases and J by 12 bases, leaving 20 bases between them. This CDR3 is built from 13 residues. DNA for the CDR3: TGTGCCACCGACGGACTGGCGGGCAGGGGGCAGTTCTTC. It encodes CATDGLAGRGQFF.

The chain is built from TRBV20-1 and TRBJ1-5; D is uncertain. The CDR3 is 14 amino acids. V was clipped by 3 bases and J by 2 bases, with 11 bases between them. CDR1 and CDR2 (germline): DFQATT, SNEGSKA (reference sequence). In DNA, the CDR3 is TGCAGTGCTAGGCGGAGGCAGGGCAATCAGCCCCAGCATTTT. Protein product: CSARRRQGNQPQHF.